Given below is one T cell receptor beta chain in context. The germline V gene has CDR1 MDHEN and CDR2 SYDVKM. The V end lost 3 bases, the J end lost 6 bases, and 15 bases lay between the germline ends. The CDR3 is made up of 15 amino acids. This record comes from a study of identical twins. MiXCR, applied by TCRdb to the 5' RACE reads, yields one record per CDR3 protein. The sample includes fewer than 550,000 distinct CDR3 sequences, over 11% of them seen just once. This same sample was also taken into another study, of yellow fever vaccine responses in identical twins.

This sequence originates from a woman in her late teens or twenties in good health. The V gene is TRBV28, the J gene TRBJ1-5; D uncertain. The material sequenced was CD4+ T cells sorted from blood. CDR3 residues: CASSLSQFGVQPQHF. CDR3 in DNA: TGTGCCAGCAGTTTGTCACAGTTTGGGGTTCAGCCCCAGCATTTT.